Reported below is one T cell receptor beta chain. What it binds is not known. One end of the junction is discordant with germline, which a read error may explain. This sample was included in a study of blood T cells in healthy people across ages. The wider study: Through template switching, about one barcoded beta molecule was captured per two T cells, as measured in model experiments.

Whole-study results and caveats: Researchers deemed the diversity estimates from one million T cells underestimates.

Then a second PCR, running about 6 to 11 cycles, was carried out with a sample-barcoded 5' primer and a J-beta primer mix. MiXCR, run by TCRdb on the 5' RACE reads, gives a single entry per CDR3 protein. The sample yields 2 million or so distinct CDR3 sequences, approximately 50% seen once. The individuals who served as donors were healthy Caucasians living in Russia, aged about 6 to 100. CDR1 is SGHTA, CDR2 FQGNSA, per germline. CDR3 length: 15 amino acids. The source is a woman aged 40-49 years in good health. Material for sequencing was blood. The V call is TRBV7-2, the J call TRBJ1-6; D gene uncertain. The CDR3 sequence: CASSLVMGGNSPLHF. For the CDR3, the DNA is TGTGCCAGTAGCTTAGTTATGGGAGGTAATTCACCCCTCCACTTT.